The sequence of this T cell receptor (beta chain) was determined in a study of cytomegalovirus exposure and HLA in healthy donors. The germline gives CDR1 SGHTA, CDR2 FQGTGA. The length of the CDR3 is 15 residues. V lost 4 bases and J lost 6; bases outside the gene matches: 6. PCR used 60 Vbeta primers and 13 Jbeta primers. Assay used: immunoSEQ multiplex PCR; TCRdb lists only in-frame clones, some missing. The data show 100,000 to 150,000 clones, with 75% to 90% seen just once and approximately 8.4% held by the top ten. The V call is TRBV7-3, the J call TRBJ2-2; TRBD1 agrees at 9 bases. The specimen was PBMCs. The TCR comes from a man in his thirties or forties in good health and CMV-seropositive. The CDR3 DNA reads as TGTGCCAGCAGCTCCAGGACAGGGGCGGCCGGGGAGCTGTTTTTT. Its protein is CASSSRTGAAGELFF.